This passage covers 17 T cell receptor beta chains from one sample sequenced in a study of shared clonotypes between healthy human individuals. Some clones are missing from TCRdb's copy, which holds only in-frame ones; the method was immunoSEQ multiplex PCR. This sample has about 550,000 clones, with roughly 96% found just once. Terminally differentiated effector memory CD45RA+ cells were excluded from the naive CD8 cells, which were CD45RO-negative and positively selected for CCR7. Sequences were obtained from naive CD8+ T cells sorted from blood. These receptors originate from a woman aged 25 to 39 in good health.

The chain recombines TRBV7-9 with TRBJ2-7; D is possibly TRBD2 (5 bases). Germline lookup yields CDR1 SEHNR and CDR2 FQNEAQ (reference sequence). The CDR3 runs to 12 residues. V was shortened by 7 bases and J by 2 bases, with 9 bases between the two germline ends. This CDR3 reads CASTRGTYEQYF. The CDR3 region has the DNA TGTGCCAGCACTCGGGGTACCTACGAGCAGTACTTC. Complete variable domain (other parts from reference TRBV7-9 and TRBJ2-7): DTGVSQNPRHKITKRGQNVTFRCDPISEHNRLYWYRQTLGQGPEFLTYFQNEAQLEKSRLLSDRFSAERPKGSFSTLEIQRTEQGDSAMYLCASTRGTYEQYFGPGTRLTVT.

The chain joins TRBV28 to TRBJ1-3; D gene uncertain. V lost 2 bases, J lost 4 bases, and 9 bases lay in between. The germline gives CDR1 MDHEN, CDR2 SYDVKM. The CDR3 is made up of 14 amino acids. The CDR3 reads CASSLTTTGNTIYF. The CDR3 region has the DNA TGTGCCAGCAGTTTAACGACTACCGGAAACACCATATATTTT.

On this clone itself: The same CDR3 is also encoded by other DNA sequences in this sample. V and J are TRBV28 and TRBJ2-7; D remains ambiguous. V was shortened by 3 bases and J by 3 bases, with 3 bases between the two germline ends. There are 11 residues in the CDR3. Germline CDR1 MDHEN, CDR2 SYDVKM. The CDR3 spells CASSFLYEQYF. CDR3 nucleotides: TGTGCCAGCAGTTTTCTCTACGAGCAGTACTTC.

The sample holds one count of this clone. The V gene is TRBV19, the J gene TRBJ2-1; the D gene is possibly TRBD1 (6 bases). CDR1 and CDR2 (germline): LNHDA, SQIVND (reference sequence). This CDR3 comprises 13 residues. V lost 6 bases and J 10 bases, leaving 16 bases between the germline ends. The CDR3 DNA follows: TGTGCCAGTAGACAGGGCAGTATCAACGAGCAGTTCTTC. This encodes CASRQGSINEQFF.

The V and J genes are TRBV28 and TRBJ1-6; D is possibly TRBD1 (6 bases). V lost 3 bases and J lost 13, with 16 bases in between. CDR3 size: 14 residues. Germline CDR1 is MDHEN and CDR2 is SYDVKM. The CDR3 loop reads CASSFTRGSWPLHF. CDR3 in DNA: TGTGCCAGCAGTTTTACGAGGGGGTCGTGGCCCCTCCACTTT.

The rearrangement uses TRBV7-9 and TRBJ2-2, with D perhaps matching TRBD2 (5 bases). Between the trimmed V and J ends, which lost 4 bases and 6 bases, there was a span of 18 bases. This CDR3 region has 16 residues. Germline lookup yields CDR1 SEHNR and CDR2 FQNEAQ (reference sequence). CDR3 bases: TGTGCCAGCAGCTACGCTCTTCGTACTAGTCCCGGGGAGCTGTTTTTT. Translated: CASSYALRTSPGELFF.

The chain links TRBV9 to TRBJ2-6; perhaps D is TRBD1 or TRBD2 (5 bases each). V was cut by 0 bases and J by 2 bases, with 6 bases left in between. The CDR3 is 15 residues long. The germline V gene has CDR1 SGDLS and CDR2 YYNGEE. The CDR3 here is CASSVGGTGANVLTF. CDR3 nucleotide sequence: TGTGCCAGCAGCGTAGGGGGGACTGGGGCCAACGTCCTGACTTTC.

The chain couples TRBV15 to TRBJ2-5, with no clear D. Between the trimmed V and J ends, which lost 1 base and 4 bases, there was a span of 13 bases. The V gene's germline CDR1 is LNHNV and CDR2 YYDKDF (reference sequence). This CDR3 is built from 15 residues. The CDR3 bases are TGTGCCACCAGCAGAGTTCGTGTCATGGGAGAGACCCAGTACTTC. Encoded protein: CATSRVRVMGETQYF.

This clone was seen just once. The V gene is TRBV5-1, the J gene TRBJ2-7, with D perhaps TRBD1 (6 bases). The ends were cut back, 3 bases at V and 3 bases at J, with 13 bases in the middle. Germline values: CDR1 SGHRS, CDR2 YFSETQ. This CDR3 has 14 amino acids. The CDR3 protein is CASSSRGTNYEQYF. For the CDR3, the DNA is TGCGCCAGCAGCTCCAGGGGAACCAACTACGAGCAGTACTTC.

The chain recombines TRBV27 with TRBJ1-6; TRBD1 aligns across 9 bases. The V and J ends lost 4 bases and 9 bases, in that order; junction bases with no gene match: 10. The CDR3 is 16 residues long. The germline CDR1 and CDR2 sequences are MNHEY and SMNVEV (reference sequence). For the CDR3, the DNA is TGTGCCAGCAGTTCCGGGACAGGGAACAGGTTTTCACCCCTCCACTTT. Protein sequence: CASSSGTGNRFSPLHF.

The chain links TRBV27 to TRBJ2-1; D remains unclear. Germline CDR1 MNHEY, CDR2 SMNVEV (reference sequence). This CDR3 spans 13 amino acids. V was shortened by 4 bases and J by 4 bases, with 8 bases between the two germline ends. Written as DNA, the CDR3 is TGTGCCAGCAGTTCCCCGGCTTACAATGAGCAGTTCTTC. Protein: CASSSPAYNEQFF.

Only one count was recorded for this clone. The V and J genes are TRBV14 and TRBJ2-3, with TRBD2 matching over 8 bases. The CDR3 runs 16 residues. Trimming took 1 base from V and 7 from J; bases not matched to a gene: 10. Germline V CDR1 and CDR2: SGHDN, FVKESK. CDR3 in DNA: TGTGCCAGCAGCCAAGTGCTAGCGGGCCCCATTAATACGCAGTATTTT. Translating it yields CASSQVLAGPINTQYF.

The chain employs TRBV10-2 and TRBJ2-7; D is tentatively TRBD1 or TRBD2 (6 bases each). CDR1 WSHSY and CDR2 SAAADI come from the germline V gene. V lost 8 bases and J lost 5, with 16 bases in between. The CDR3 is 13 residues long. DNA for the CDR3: TGCGCCAGCCAGAAGGGGGAGGCGGACGAGCAGTACTTC. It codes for CASQKGEADEQYF.

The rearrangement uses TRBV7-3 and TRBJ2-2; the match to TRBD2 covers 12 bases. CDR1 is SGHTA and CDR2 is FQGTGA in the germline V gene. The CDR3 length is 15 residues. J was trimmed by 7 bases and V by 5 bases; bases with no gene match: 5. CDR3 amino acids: CASSPRLAGDGELFF. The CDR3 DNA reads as TGTGCCAGCAGCCCTCGACTAGCGGGAGACGGGGAGCTGTTTTTT.

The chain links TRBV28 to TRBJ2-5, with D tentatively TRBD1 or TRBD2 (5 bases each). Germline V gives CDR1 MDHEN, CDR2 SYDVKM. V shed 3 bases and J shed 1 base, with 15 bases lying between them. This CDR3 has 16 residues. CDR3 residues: CASSFWDPGAQETQYF. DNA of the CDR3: TGTGCCAGCAGTTTCTGGGACCCGGGCGCCCAAGAGACCCAGTACTTC.

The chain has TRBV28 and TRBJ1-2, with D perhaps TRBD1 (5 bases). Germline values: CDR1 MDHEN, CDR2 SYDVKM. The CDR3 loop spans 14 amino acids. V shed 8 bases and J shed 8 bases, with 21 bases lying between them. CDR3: CASGPGPWVEGYTF. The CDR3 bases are TGTGCCAGCGGTCCGGGGCCTTGGGTAGAGGGCTACACCTTC.

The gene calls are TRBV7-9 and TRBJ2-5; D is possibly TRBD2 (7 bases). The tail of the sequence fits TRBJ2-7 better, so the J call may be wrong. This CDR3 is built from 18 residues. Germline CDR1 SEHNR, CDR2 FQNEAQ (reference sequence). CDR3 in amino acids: CASSHPNGGLAENYEQYF. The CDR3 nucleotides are TGTGCCAGCAGCCATCCAAACGGGGGCCTAGCGGAAAACTACGAGCAGTACTTC.